The 9 T cell receptor beta chains reported below all come from one sample, sequenced in a study of Graves' ophthalmopathy and Graves' hyperthyroidism. RNA transcripts served as template for amplifying TCR beta CDR3 sequences. Second-round multiplex PCR came after first-round RT-PCR with HTBI primers. From the multiplex PCR reads, TCRdb called clonotypes with MiXCR, one entry per CDR3 protein. The table has almost 750,000 distinct CDR3 sequences, 40% seen once. Sequencing was performed on peripheral blood. Receptors were obtained from an adult man with Graves' ophthalmopathy.

This clonotype has only a few counts. V usage is TRBV29-1 and J usage is TRBJ2-7; TRBD2 might be the D (5 bases). Germline lookup yields CDR1 SQVTM and CDR2 ANQGSEA. CDR3 length: 12 amino acids. Trimming left V 4 bases short and J 5 bases short, with 12 bases between. CDR3 region: CSVGGSANEQYF. The CDR3 DNA reads TGCAGCGTTGGTGGGAGTGCGAACGAGCAGTACTTC.

The rearrangement links TRBV5-6 to TRBJ2-5; D remains unclear. The germline CDR1 and CDR2 sequences are SGHDT and YYEEEE. Trimming pared 3 bases from V and 4 bases from J, leaving 13 bases between. The CDR3 runs to 14 residues. CDR3 DNA sequence: TGTGCCAGCAGCTCACTTGACTCCCTAGAGACCCAGTACTTC. Translating it yields CASSSLDSLETQYF.

Here the CDR3 DNA reads TGTGCCTGGTTGTACCAGGTGTTGGGCTCCTTGAACACTGAAGCTTTCTTT. Its protein product is CAWLYQVLGSLNTEAFF. The chain is built from TRBV11-2 and TRBJ1-1; D unresolved. Germline lookup yields CDR1 SGHAT and CDR2 FQNNGV. The V gene lost 11 bases and the J gene lost 0 bases, with 25 bases spanning the gap. The CDR3 loop spans 17 amino acids. The whole variable domain, filled in from reference TRBV11-2 and TRBJ1-1, reads EAGVAQSPRYKIIEKRQSVAFWCNPISGHATLYWYQQILGQGPKLLIQFQNNGVVDDSQLPKDRFSAERLKGVDSTLKIQPAKLEDSAVYLCAWLYQVLGSLNTEAFFGQGTRLTVV.

This chain connects TRBV12-3 or TRBV12-4 to TRBJ1-1; 7 bases map to TRBD1. CDR3 length: 14 amino acids. With V trimmed by 7 bases and J by 1 base, 6 bases remained unmatched. The CDR3 DNA reads TGTGCCAGCACGCAAGGGACAGCGAACACTGAAGCTTTCTTT. It translates to CASTQGTANTEAFF.

The rearrangement links TRBV5-4 to TRBJ2-7; TRBD1 or TRBD2 may be the D gene (5 bases each). V lost 4 bases and J 2 bases, leaving 10 bases between the germline ends. CDR1 is SGHNT and CDR2 is YYREEE in the germline V gene (reference sequence). The CDR3 has 13 residues. This chain's CDR3 is CASSGDLTYEQYF. CDR3 coding DNA: TGTGCCAGCAGCGGGGACCTTACCTACGAGCAGTACTTC.

Details on this clonotype: This clone may be a read error of a much larger clone one base away. This chain uses TRBV7-4 with TRBJ2-7; D uncertain. This CDR3 has 13 residues. Germline V gene lookup returns CDR1 SGHVT and CDR2 SQSDAQ. V lost 6 bases to trimming and J lost 12 bases, with 21 bases between them. The CDR3 loop is CASRYTPTETLYF. CDR3 DNA: TGTGCCAGCAGGTACACCCCAACGGAGACCCTGTACTTC.

In the case of this clonotype: The conserved final phenylalanine or tryptophan is absent from the CDR3, which likely points to a read error. The chain uses TRBV7-9 and TRBJ1-2; 9 bases match TRBD1. There are 14 residues in the CDR3. Trimming cost V 5 bases and J 3 bases; bases outside gene matches: 4. CDR1 is SEHNR, CDR2 FQNEAQ, per germline (reference sequence). The CDR3 DNA reads TGTGCCAGCAGCCCGGGACAGGGAGACTATGGCTACACCCTC. Its protein product is CASSPGQGDYGYTL.

About this clonotype itself: A much larger clone differs by one base, so this may be a read error. This rearrangement joins TRBV9 to TRBJ1-1; TRBD1 matches 7 bases. V shed 7 bases and J 2 bases; nucleotides not matched to a gene: 11. CDR1 and CDR2 (germline): SGDLS, YYNGEE. The CDR3 extends over 15 amino acids. This chain's CDR3 is CASGPRDSQNTEAFF. In nucleotides, the CDR3 is TGTGCCAGCGGCCCAAGGGACAGCCAAAACACTGAAGCTTTCTTT.

This chain joins TRBV11-3 and TRBJ1-6; D unclear. Trimming took off 2 bases at V and 8 bases at J, with 7 bases between the two ends. Germline V gene sequence: CDR1 SGHNT, CDR2 YENEEA. This CDR3 region has 13 residues. In DNA, the CDR3 is TGTGCCAGCAGCTTAAAGCAGGATTCACCCCTCCACTTT. Translated: CASSLKQDSPLHF.